The present TCR beta chain was sequenced within a study of control samples from healthy donors and cancer patients. The protocol was immunoSEQ multiplex PCR, while the TCRdb copy is restricted to in-frame clones and leaves out a portion. Of 50,000 or so clones listed, roughly 93% were seen once; the top ten hold about a quarter. CDR1 and CDR2 (germline): GTSNPN, SVGIG (reference sequence). The ends lost 1 base at V and 6 bases at J; junction bases unmatched: 10. The CDR3 length is 15 residues. Sequenced sample: PBMCs. The receptor was derived from a woman between 50 and 59 years old with head and neck cancer. The J gene is TRBJ1-2, the V gene TRBV30, with 8 positions matching TRBD1. The CDR3 bases are TGTGCCTGGAGTGCCCCGGACAGGGAGGCGAATGGCTACACCTTC. Protein: CAWSAPDREANGYTF. Using reference TRBV30 and TRBJ1-2 for the parts outside the CDR3, the full variable domain is SQTIHQWPATLVQPVGSPLSLECTVEGTSNPNLYWYRQAAGRGLQLLFYSVGIGQISSEVPQNLSASRPQDRQFILSSKKLLLSDSGFYLCAWSAPDREANGYTFGSGTRLTVV.